This is a list of T cell receptor beta chains from one sample in a study of blood T cell repertoires in COVID-19. Repertoires were generated with immunoSEQ multiplex PCR, while TCRdb's copy carries only in-frame clones and drops some. Of about 220,000 clones in the sample, 86% were seen once. Sequenced: PBMCs or T cells enriched from blood (not recorded which). The receptors here all came from a woman aged 40 to 50 with acute COVID-19. Both conserved end residues are part of each CDR3. D genes are given only for firm matches. Expanded clones get a size class; other rows say once, few or many, or leave the size out.

TRBV11-2,once,TRBD2,TRBJ2-3,CARGGAGYTDTQYF,TGTGCCCGCGGGGGGGCGGGGTACACAGATACGCAGTATTTT
TRBV27,.,TRBD1,TRBJ1-4,CASSRMDRGPTNEKLFF,TGTGCCAGCAGTAGAATGGACAGGGGACCAACTAATGAAAAACTGTTTTTT
TRBV4-3,.,.,TRBJ2-7,CASSQYEGYEQYF,TGCGCCAGCAGCCAATATGAGGGATACGAGCAGTACTTC
TRBV2,.,TRBD2,TRBJ2-1,CASSVSAGENNEQFF,TGTGCCAGCAGTGTATCAGCGGGGGAGAACAATGAGCAGTTCTTC
TRBV21-1,.,.,TRBJ2-7,CASSNRQGASTPCEQYF,TGTGCCAGCAGCAACCGACAGGGGGCTTCAACACCCTGCGAGCAGTACTTC
TRBV4-1,.,.,TRBJ1-4,CASSLNEGTNEKLFF,TGCGCCAGCAGCCTTAACGAGGGCACAAATGAAAAACTGTTTTTT
TRBV7-9,.,.,TRBJ1-2,CASSPFRGYGYTF,TGTGCCAGCAGCCCCTTTAGGGGCTATGGCTACACCTTC
TRBV7-2,.,TRBD2,TRBJ2-1,CASSLLAGGRNEQFF,TGTGCCAGCAGCTTGTTAGCGGGGGGGAGAAATGAGCAGTTCTTC
TRBV19,.,TRBD1,TRBJ1-1,CASRHIPGQGSTEAFF,TGTGCCAGTAGACACATACCGGGACAGGGTTCTACTGAAGCTTTCTTT
TRBV30,few,.,TRBJ1-1,CAWGGRATEAFF,TGTGCCTGGGGGGGCAGGGCGACTGAAGCTTTCTTT
TRBV19,.,.,TRBJ1-5,CASSTAFYSNQPQHF,TGTGCCAGTAGCACAGCCTTCTATAGCAATCAGCCCCAGCATTTT
TRBV6-5,.,.,TRBJ2-2,CASSSLTGELFF,TGTGCCAGCAGTTCCTTAACCGGGGAGCTGTTTTTT
TRBV27,.,TRBD1,TRBJ2-1,CASSPDRETYNEQFF,TGTGCCAGCAGTCCCGACAGGGAGACCTACAATGAGCAGTTCTTC
TRBV30,.,TRBD1,TRBJ1-2,CAWSSGTGGGYTF,TGTGCCTGGAGCTCCGGGACAGGGGGGGGCTACACCTTC
TRBV10-3,.,.,TRBJ1-1,CAISESSQGYTEAFF,TGTGCCATCAGTGAGTCGAGCCAGGGTTACACTGAAGCTTTCTTT
TRBV24-1,.,.,TRBJ2-1,CATSDLGETYNEQFF,TGTGCCACCAGTGATTTAGGGGAAACCTACAATGAGCAGTTCTTC
TRBV6-6,once,TRBD1,TRBJ1-2,CASSQGDTYGYTF,TGTGCCAGCAGTCAGGGGGACACCTATGGCTACACCTTC
TRBV4-1,.,.,TRBJ1-1,CASSQVGGRNTEAFF,TGCGCCAGCAGCCAAGTCGGGGGGAGGAACACTGAAGCTTTCTTT
TRBV19,.,.,TRBJ1-5,CASSASPDYNQPQHF,TGTGCCAGTAGTGCATCACCGGACTACAATCAGCCCCAGCATTTT
TRBV28,.,TRBD1,TRBJ1-6,CASRSRDRVFSPLHF,TGTGCCAGCAGGTCCCGGGACAGGGTTTTTTCACCCCTCCACTTT
TRBV7-9,.,.,TRBJ1-1,CASSLQRYNQMNTEAFF,TGTGCCAGCAGCTTACAGCGGTACAACCAAATGAACACTGAAGCTTTCTTT
TRBV5-4,.,TRBD1,TRBJ1-1,CASSERTGGSRGATEAFF,TGTGCCAGCAGCGAAAGGACAGGGGGCTCGAGGGGGGCCACTGAAGCTTTCTTT
TRBV19,.,TRBD1,TRBJ2-3,CASSIWQGEDTQYF,TGTGCCAGTAGTATCTGGCAGGGGGAAGATACGCAGTATTTT
TRBV7-9,.,TRBD1,TRBJ1-6,CASSLGQTLHF,TGTGCCAGCAGCCTGGGACAGACCCTCCACTTT
TRBV30,.,.,TRBJ1-6,CAWSVPLPSRDSPLHF,TGTGCCTGGAGTGTACCCTTACCCTCCAGGGATTCACCCCTCCACTTT
TRBV19,.,TRBD1,TRBJ1-1,CASSDRGLSDTEAFF,TGTGCCAGTAGTGACAGGGGGCTATCCGACACTGAAGCTTTCTTT
TRBV11-2,.,TRBD2,TRBJ2-7,CASGGAYEQYF,TGTGCCTCCGGGGGGGCCTACGAGCAGTACTTC
TRBV7-3,.,.,TRBJ1-1,CASSPAGRTEAFF,TGTGCCAGCAGCCCGGCGGGCAGAACTGAAGCTTTCTTT
TRBV7-3,.,TRBD1,TRBJ2-7,CASSQDRGIEQYF,TGTGCCAGCAGCCAAGACAGGGGAATCGAGCAGTACTTC
TRBV5-1,few,.,TRBJ1-1,CASSLNLLLNTEAFF,TGCGCCAGCAGCTTGAATCTCCTCCTGAACACTGAAGCTTTCTTT
TRBV9,.,TRBD1,TRBJ2-1,CASSVATGVGYEQFF,TGTGCCAGCAGCGTAGCGACAGGGGTTGGCTATGAGCAGTTCTTC
TRBV5-1,.,.,TRBJ1-5,CASSLGEHINQPQHF,TGCGCCAGCAGCTTGGGTGAACATATCAATCAGCCCCAGCATTTT
TRBV5-4,once,.,TRBJ1-1,CASSKGRGRDTEAFF,TGTGCCAGCAGCAAAGGCCGGGGTCGGGACACTGAAGCTTTCTTT
TRBV6-5,.,.,TRBJ1-2,CASSFQGNYGYTF,TGTGCCAGCAGTTTTCAGGGCAACTATGGCTACACCTTC
TRBV9,.,TRBD1,TRBJ1-5,CASSAGTGEGQPQHF,TGTGCCAGCAGCGCCGGGACAGGGGAGGGACAGCCCCAGCATTTT
TRBV5-5,once,TRBD1,TRBJ1-5,CASSRDRVDQPQHF,TGTGCCAGCAGCCGAGACAGGGTCGATCAGCCCCAGCATTTT
TRBV7-9,.,.,TRBJ1-2,CASRRGSVPSSYGYTF,TGTGCCAGCAGACGGGGTTCTGTGCCTTCTTCTTATGGCTACACCTTC
TRBV14,.,.,TRBJ1-5,CASSLGAGQPQHF,TGTGCCAGCAGCCTGGGGGCAGGTCAGCCCCAGCATTTT
TRBV7-9,.,TRBD1,TRBJ1-2,CASSRAGTGVGGYTF,TGTGCCAGCAGCCGCGCCGGGACAGGGGTAGGGGGCTACACCTTC
TRBV7-9,.,.,TRBJ1-2,CASSLARNYGYTF,TGTGCCAGCAGCCTCGCACGGAACTATGGCTACACCTTC
TRBV11-2,once,.,TRBJ1-1,CASSGRQARAFF,TGTGCCAGCAGCGGTCGACAGGCCCGGGCTTTCTTT
TRBV3-1/TRBV3-2,.,TRBD2,TRBJ2-1,CASSQVRGADAYNEQFF,TGTGCCAGCAGCCAGGTGCGGGGGGCGGACGCCTACAATGAGCAGTTCTTC
TRBV18,.,TRBD1,TRBJ2-4,CASSPGTADIQYF,TGTGCCAGCTCACCGGGGACAGCGGACATTCAGTACTTC
TRBV28,.,TRBD1,TRBJ1-2,CASRRQGALGYTF,TGTGCCAGCAGAAGACAGGGGGCGCTGGGCTACACCTTC
TRBV7-8,.,TRBD1,TRBJ1-2,CASSYHGGQPTYGYTF,TGTGCCAGCAGCTACCACGGGGGACAGCCGACCTATGGCTACACCTTC
TRBV5-5,.,.,TRBJ2-7,CASSFYDGTAYEQYF,TGTGCCAGCAGCTTTTATGACGGGACTGCCTACGAGCAGTACTTC
TRBV30,.,.,TRBJ1-1,CACRRASNTEAFF,TGTGCCTGCCGCAGGGCCTCAAACACTGAAGCTTTCTTT
TRBV6-2/TRBV6-3,.,TRBD1,TRBJ1-1,CASSFQGARTEAFF,TGTGCCAGCAGTTTCCAGGGGGCGCGCACTGAAGCTTTCTTT
TRBV7-2,.,TRBD1,TRBJ1-1,CASSTGQGVGVTEAFF,TGTGCCAGCAGCACGGGACAGGGGGTTGGAGTCACTGAAGCTTTCTTT
TRBV5-4,.,.,TRBJ1-1,CASSQTDRTYTEAFF,TGTGCCAGCAGCCAAACAGACAGGACCTACACTGAAGCTTTCTTT
TRBV6-5,.,TRBD1,TRBJ1-3,CASSPKTGAGNTIYF,TGTGCCAGCAGCCCCAAGACAGGGGCTGGAAACACCATATATTTT
TRBV5-8,.,.,TRBJ1-3,CASSFQQGVPGNTIYF,TGTGCCAGCAGCTTCCAACAGGGTGTACCTGGAAACACCATATATTTT
TRBV30,.,.,TRBJ1-1,CAWIIRGFTEAFF,TGTGCCTGGATAATAAGGGGGTTCACTGAAGCTTTCTTT
TRBV5-1,.,.,TRBJ1-3,CASSLTSTGNTIYF,TGCGCCAGCAGCTTGACGAGTACTGGAAACACCATATATTTT